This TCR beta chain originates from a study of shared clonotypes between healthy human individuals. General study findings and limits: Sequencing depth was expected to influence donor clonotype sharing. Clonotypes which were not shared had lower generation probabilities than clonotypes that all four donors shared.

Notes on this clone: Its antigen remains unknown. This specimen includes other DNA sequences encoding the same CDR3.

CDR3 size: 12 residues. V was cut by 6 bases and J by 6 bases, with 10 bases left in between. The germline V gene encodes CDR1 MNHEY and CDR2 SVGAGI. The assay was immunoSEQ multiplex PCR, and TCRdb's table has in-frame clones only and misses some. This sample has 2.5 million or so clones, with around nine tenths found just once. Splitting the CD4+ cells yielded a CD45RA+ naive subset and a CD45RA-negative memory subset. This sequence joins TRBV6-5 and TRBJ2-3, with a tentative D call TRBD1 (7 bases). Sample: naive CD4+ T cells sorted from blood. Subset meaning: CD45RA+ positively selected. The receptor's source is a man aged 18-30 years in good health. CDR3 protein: CASSPGGDTQYF. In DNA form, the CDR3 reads TGTGCCAGCAGCCCAGGGGGGGATACGCAGTATTTT.